This record looks at one T cell receptor (beta chain) sequence and its context. The antigen is unknown. This specimen belongs to a study of vaccination and CD4 T cells after COVID-19. Turning to the study itself: Cellular stimulation was performed using overlapping spike peptides derived from SARS-CoV-2, HCoV-NL63, HCoV-OC43 and HCoV-229E. Study results and caveats: Spike mono-reactivity was shown by 304 of 307 vaccine-specific clones in convalescent patients.

The germline gives CDR1 MDHEN, CDR2 SYDVKM. CDR3 length: 18 residues. The J segment lost 8 bases and the V segment lost 1 base, leaving 16 bases of the junction unmatched. Sequenced with the Oncomine TCR Beta short-read assay was DNA taken from cultured CD4+ T cells. TCRdb reanalysed the PCR reads using MiXCR and keeps one entry per CDR3 protein. The top ten hold around a tenth of the sample, which has some 15,000 distinct CDR3 sequences, approximately 63% seen once. Treatment here: roughly 10-day PBMC culture with coronavirus spike peptide pools or control peptides (ViraFEST assay). The genes are TRBV28 and TRBJ2-7; 11 bases are shared with TRBD2. This receptor was obtained from a human donor who had recovered from COVID-19. The sample consisted of CD4+ T cells from blood, cultured in vitro. In DNA form, the CDR3 reads TGTGCCAGCAGTTTATACGGGGTAGCGGGAGGGACCCCTAGGCAGCAGTACTTC. It is translated as CASSLYGVAGGTPRQQYF.